What follows is one TCR beta chain and its context. Its binding antigen is unknown. Qualities for individual bases were not recorded, and no much larger clone is one base off. These data originate in a study of T cell responses to AZD1222 COVID-19 vaccine listed by TCRdb under 2021. Regarding the complete study: A total of 230 to 250 trial participants underwent TCR sequencing, of whom around 200 received two doses of AZD1222 and some 26 received two doses of the MenACWY control vaccine. Trial participants were enrolled by age into subgroups of 18-55, 56-69 and 70-plus years, and about 150, 27 and 61 TCR-sequenced participants, respectively, were included in these subgroups. Broader findings and caveats from the paper: Spike-specific TCR breadth and depth rose significantly after two AZD1222 doses compared with day 0 and with MenACWY recipients. The 56-69-year group was small, and its depth increase did not reach significance, likely because of low power. Vaccine-associated CD4 TCRs spanned the whole spike protein, with dominant responses in regions 160-218 and 743-854. No day 14 peak-response samples were available, so repertoires were characterized only after the peak T cell response. Conclusions about previously exposed vaccinees were limited because only six AZD1222 recipients were SARS-CoV-2 seropositive at baseline. Reportedly, almost half of the unique spike-specific TCRs recognized epitopes lying outside the regions that are mutated in the B.1.351 and B.1.1.7 variants. Participants were mostly white British, with more females than males. The authors suggested clonal diversity may have been underestimated.

The sample's time point, from its label and the paper: about 28 days (+/-7) after the second vaccine dose. Because spike-specific TCR depth and breadth did not differ between the two schedules, AZD1222 recipients who got a second dose at roughly 4 weeks were pooled with those who got a second dose at roughly 12 weeks. Vaccinee samples came from UK trials COV001 and COV002, including a single-blind randomized controlled phase 2/3 trial of AZD1222 (ChAdOx1 nCoV-19) in healthy adults. Trial participant PBMC samples were collected at day 0 and day 28 after the second dose for TCRbeta chain sequencing. The CDR3 starts with the cysteine, ends with the phenylalanine, and has 15 residues. Just the 45-base CDR3 DNA is kept, in frame starting at base 1. Deletion took 6 bases off V and 1 base off J, with a span of 13 bases between the germline ends. Based on the germline V gene (reference sequence), the CDR1 and CDR2 sequences are MNHEY and SMNVEV.

The CDR3 regions of human TCRbeta chains were analyzed by immunosequencing. As for the original processing: TCRs in the repertoires were compared against a reference library of SARS-CoV-2-specific TCRs that had been generated with the MIRA antigen-specificity platform. Breadth was defined as the fraction of unique TCRs that were SARS-CoV-2-associated, and depth was defined as the fraction of total T cells that were SARS-CoV-2-associated. Using the MIRA data, each spike-specific TCR was mapped to the spike region that the TCR reacts to and placed in a CD4 or CD8 class. Log10-transformed breadth and depth values were compared by one-way ANOVA with Sidak's multiple comparisons tests. Entries here come from immuneACCESS through TCRdb and include only in-frame sequences with V and J called. Some clones fail to appear in such tables; in the studies checked, an unresolved V gene covers under half of the shortfall, and the cause of the remainder is unknown. D and trimming come from the DNA, and the V and J calls and clone size come from that table. Present in this sample are roughly 140,000 clones, approximately 87% of which were seen just once. The top ten constitute approximately 1.6% of the sample.

Recombination linked TRBV27 to TRBJ1-3, with the D gene not confidently named. Specimen: peripheral blood, collected 28 days after the second AZD1222 dose. The sequence was collected from an adult who received the AZD1222 COVID-19 vaccine. The sequence in DNA is TGTGCCAGCAGCTACACGTGGCAGTCTGGAAACACCATATATTTT. It codes for CASSYTWQSGNTIYF.